This TCR beta chain was observed in a study of early T cells in non-severe SARS-CoV-2 infection. Germline-derived CDR1 and CDR2 are SGHKS and YYEKEE (reference sequence). The CDR3 has 13 residues. Trimming cost V 6 bases and J 2 bases, with 10 bases left between them. A single record per CDR3 protein comes from TCRdb applying MiXCR to the 5' RACE reads. The top ten clones hold under 6% of a sample with about 28,000 distinct CDR3 sequences, 3.5% to 5.5% of them seen once. This clonotype showed up many times. Sequenced material: whole blood, taken at baseline. This TCR was sampled from an adult who was a healthcare worker with PCR-confirmed SARS-CoV-2 infection or an uninfected control (not recorded which). The rearrangement uses TRBV5-5 and TRBJ2-3, with a tentative D call TRBD1 (5 bases). The CDR3 nucleotides read TGTGCCAGCATCAAAGGGGTCACAGATACGCAGTATTTT. Its protein product is CASIKGVTDTQYF.